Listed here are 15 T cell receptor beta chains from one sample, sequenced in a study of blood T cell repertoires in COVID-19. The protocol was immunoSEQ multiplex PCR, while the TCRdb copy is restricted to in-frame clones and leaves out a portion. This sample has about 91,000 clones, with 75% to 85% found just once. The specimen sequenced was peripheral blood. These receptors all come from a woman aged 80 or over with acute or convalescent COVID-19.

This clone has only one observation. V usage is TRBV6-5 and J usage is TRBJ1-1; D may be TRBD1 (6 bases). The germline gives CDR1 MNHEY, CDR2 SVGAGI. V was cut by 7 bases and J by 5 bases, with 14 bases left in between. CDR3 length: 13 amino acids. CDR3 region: CASTKGGGTEAFF. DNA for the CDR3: TGTGCCAGCACCAAAGGGGGGGGGACTGAAGCTTTCTTT.

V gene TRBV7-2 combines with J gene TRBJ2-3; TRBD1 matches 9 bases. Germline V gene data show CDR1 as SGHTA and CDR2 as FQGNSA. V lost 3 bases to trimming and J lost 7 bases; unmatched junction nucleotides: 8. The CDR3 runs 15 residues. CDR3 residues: CASSLSPGTGNTQYF. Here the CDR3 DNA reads TGTGCCAGCAGCTTGTCCCCCGGGACAGGGAATACGCAGTATTTT.

DNA for the CDR3: TGTGCCAGCATCCAAGGACAGGCGGATCAGCCCCAGCATTTT. It translates to CASIQGQADQPQHF. The chain links TRBV5-8 to TRBJ1-5; 7 positions agree with TRBD1. The V gene end was trimmed by 6 bases and the J gene end by 5 bases; junction bases not matched to a gene: 8. The CDR3 loop spans 14 amino acids. CDR1 and CDR2 from the germline V gene are SGHTS and YDEGEE.

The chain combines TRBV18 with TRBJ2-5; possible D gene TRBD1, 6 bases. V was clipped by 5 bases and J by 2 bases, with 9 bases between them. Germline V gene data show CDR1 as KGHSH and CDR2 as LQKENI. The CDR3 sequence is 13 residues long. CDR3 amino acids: CASSSGQQETQYF. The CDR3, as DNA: TGTGCCAGCTCATCTGGACAGCAAGAGACCCAGTACTTC.

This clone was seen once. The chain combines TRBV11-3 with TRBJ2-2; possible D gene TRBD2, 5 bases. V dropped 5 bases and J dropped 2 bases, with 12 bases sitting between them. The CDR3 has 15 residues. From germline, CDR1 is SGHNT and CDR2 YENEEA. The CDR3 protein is CASSGRTGNTGELFF. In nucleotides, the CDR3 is TGTGCCAGCAGCGGACGGACTGGTAACACCGGGGAGCTGTTTTTT.

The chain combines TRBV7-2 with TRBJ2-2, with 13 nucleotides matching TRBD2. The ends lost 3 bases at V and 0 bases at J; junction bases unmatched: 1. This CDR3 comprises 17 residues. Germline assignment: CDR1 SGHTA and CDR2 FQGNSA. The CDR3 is CASSLGLAGPNTGELFF. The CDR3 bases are TGTGCCAGCAGCTTGGGACTAGCGGGACCGAACACCGGGGAGCTGTTTTTT.

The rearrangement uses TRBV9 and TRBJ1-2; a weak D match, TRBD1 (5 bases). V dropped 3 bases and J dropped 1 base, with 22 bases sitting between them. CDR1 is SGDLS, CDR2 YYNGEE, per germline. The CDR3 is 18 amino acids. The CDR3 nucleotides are TGTGCCAGCAGCGGACGGCCTGGGGCAGGCTATAGTAACTATGGCTACACCTTC. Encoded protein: CASSGRPGAGYSNYGYTF.

CDR3 DNA sequence: TGTGCCAGCAGCTTAGCCAGCGGGACAGGGAATGAAAAACTGTTTTTT. Translating it yields CASSLASGTGNEKLFF. The chain couples TRBV7-9 to TRBJ1-4, with 9 positions matching TRBD1. V shed 0 bases and J 5 bases; nucleotides not matched to a gene: 4. Germline-derived CDR1 and CDR2 are SEHNR and FQNEAQ (reference sequence). This CDR3 has 16 amino acids.

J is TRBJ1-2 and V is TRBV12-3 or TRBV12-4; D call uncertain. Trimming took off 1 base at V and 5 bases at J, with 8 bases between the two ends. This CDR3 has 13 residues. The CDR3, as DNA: TGTGCCAGCAGTTTAGGGGCAGGTTATGGCTACACCTTC. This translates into CASSLGAGYGYTF.

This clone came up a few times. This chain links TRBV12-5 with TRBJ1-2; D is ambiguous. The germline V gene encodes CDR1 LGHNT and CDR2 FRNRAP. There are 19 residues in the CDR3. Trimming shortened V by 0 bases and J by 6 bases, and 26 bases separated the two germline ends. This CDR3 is CASGLVQSDMAVWFDGYTF. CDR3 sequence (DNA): TGTGCTAGTGGTTTGGTACAATCCGATATGGCTGTTTGGTTTGATGGCTACACCTTC.

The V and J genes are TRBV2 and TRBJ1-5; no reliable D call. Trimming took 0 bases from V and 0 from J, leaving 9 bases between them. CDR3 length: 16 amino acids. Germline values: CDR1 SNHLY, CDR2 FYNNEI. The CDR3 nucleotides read TGTGCCAGCAGTGAAGCGCAGCGGTATAGCAATCAGCCCCAGCATTTT. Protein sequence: CASSEAQRYSNQPQHF. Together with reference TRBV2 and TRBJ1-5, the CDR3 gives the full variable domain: EPEVTQTPSHQVTQMGQEVILRCVPISNHLYFYWYRQILGQKVEFLVSFYNNEISEKSEIFDDQFSVERPDGSNFTLKIRSTKLEDSAMYFCASSEAQRYSNQPQHFGDGTRLSIL.

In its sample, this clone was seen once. CDR3 region: CASSLQGGTGAYNEQFF. The CDR3 DNA follows: TGTGCCAGCAGCCTCCAGGGTGGGACGGGGGCCTACAATGAGCAGTTCTTC. This sequence joins TRBV7-3 and TRBJ2-1, with D perhaps TRBD2 (6 bases). V lost 5 bases and J lost 2, with 19 bases in between. This CDR3 is built from 17 residues. In germline, CDR1 is SGHTA, CDR2 FQGTGA.

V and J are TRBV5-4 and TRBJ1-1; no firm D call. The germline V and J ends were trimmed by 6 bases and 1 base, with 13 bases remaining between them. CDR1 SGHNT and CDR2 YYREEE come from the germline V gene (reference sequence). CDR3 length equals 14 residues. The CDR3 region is CASIPGLGNTEAFF. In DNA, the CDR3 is TGTGCCAGCATTCCAGGCCTGGGGAACACTGAAGCTTTCTTT.

In nucleotides, the CDR3 is TGTGCCAGCAGTTCCCGACGGGGCTCTGGAAACACCATATATTTT. Amino acid sequence: CASSSRRGSGNTIYF. V and J are TRBV3-1 (or the pseudogene TRBV3-2) and TRBJ1-3; D is unclear. V shed 6 bases and J shed 0 bases, with 12 bases lying between them. The CDR3 is 15 residues long. Per the germline V gene, CDR1 is LGHDT and CDR2 is YNNKEL (reference sequence).

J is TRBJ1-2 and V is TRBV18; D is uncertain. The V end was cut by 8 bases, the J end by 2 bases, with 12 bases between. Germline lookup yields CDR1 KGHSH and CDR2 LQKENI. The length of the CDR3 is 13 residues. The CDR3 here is CASANDGNYGYTF. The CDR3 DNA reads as TGTGCCAGCGCAAATGACGGGAACTATGGCTACACCTTC.